A single sample gave rise to the 30 T cell receptor beta chains below, sequenced in a study of T cells in Graves' hyperthyroidism and ophthalmopathy. Amplified TCR beta CDR3 regions came from RNA transcripts. A set of HTBI primers served as the primers for a first-round RT-PCR of the TCR CDR3. One entry per CDR3 protein, called by TCRdb with MiXCR from the multiplex PCR reads. This table has some 550,000 distinct CDR3 sequences, roughly 15% appearing once. The specimen was blood. These receptor sequences come from a woman in her thirties or forties with Graves' ophthalmopathy.

This clonotype was seen many times. This sequence joins TRBV27 and TRBJ1-2; TRBD1 is a possible D gene (5 bases). Germline lookup yields CDR1 MNHEY and CDR2 SMNVEV (reference sequence). With 0 bases removed from V and 6 bases from J, the gap between germline ends came to 14 bases. CDR3 length: 15 residues. CDR3 amino acids: CASSLSATVSDGYTF. DNA of the CDR3: TGTGCCAGCAGTTTATCCGCGACAGTTTCAGATGGCTACACCTTC.

The gene calls are TRBV2 and TRBJ2-2; possibly TRBD2 for D (6 bases). The V gene's germline CDR1 is SNHLY and CDR2 FYNNEI. This CDR3 comprises 12 residues. The V gene lost 8 bases and the J gene lost 6 bases, with 10 bases spanning the gap. The CDR3 reads CASEGGAGELFF. The CDR3 bases are TGTGCCAGCGAAGGAGGGGCCGGGGAGCTGTTTTTT. The full variable domain, with the rest looked up from reference TRBV2 and TRBJ2-2, is EPEVTQTPSHQVTQMGQEVILRCVPISNHLYFYWYRQILGQKVEFLVSFYNNEISEKSEIFDDQFSVERPDGSNFTLKIRSTKLEDSAMYFCASEGGAGELFFGEGSRLTVL.

This clonotype was observed a few times. The chain couples TRBV7-9 to TRBJ1-5; D not certain. Between the trimmed V and J ends, which lost 4 bases and 9 bases, there was a span of 25 bases. Germline CDR1 is SEHNR and CDR2 is FQNEAQ (reference sequence). This CDR3 contains 17 residues. CDR3 in amino acids: CASSSGNEAGRVGPQHF. DNA of the CDR3: TGTGCCAGCAGCTCGGGCAACGAAGCGGGAAGGGTAGGGCCCCAGCATTTT.

This chain connects TRBV6-1 to TRBJ1-6; D gene unclear. The CDR3 totals 13 residues. V lost 6 bases, J lost 7 bases, and 10 bases lay in between. CDR1 is MNHNS and CDR2 is SASEGT in the germline V gene. The CDR3: CASRLYANSPLHF. Here the CDR3 DNA reads TGTGCCAGCAGGCTTTATGCCAATTCACCCCTCCACTTT.

This clonotype showed up many times. The rearrangement joins TRBV30 to TRBJ1-1, with D possibly TRBD1 on 5 matching bases. Per the germline V gene, CDR1 is GTSNPN and CDR2 is SVGIG (reference sequence). The CDR3 runs to 13 residues. V was shortened by 5 bases and J by 1 base, with 11 bases between the two germline ends. The CDR3, as DNA: TGTGCCTGGGGTATACAGGAGAACACTGAAGCTTTCTTT. Encoded protein: CAWGIQENTEAFF. The full variable domain, completed using reference TRBV30 and TRBJ1-1, is SQTIHQWPATLVQPVGSPLSLECTVEGTSNPNLYWYRQAAGRGLQLLFYSVGIGQISSEVPQNLSASRPQDRQFILSSKKLLLSDSGFYLCAWGIQENTEAFFGQGTRLTVV.

This clonotype was recorded a few times. The chain combines TRBV29-1 with TRBJ1-2; D is uncertain. The V gene's germline CDR1 is SQVTM and CDR2 ANQGSEA. V lost 0 bases, J lost 5 bases, and 13 bases lay in between. The CDR3 contains 14 residues. The CDR3 loop reads CSVEDLVRAYGYTF. As DNA, the CDR3 is TGCAGCGTTGAAGATCTTGTCCGGGCATATGGCTACACCTTC.

The chain carries TRBV29-1 and TRBJ2-3, with 9 bases identical to TRBD2. Unmatched junction bases numbered 5, after V lost 4 bases and J lost 3 bases. The CDR3 is 14 amino acids. Germline V gene data show CDR1 as SQVTM and CDR2 as ANQGSEA. The CDR3 sequence: CSVGKRGATDTQYF. The CDR3 DNA reads as TGCAGCGTTGGCAAGCGGGGGGCGACAGATACGCAGTATTTT.

The sample holds a few counts of this clonotype. The chain employs TRBV19 and TRBJ2-7, with D possibly being TRBD1 or TRBD2 (5 bases each). This CDR3 contains 15 residues. Per germline, CDR1 LNHDA and CDR2 SQIVND (reference sequence). Trimming removed 3 bases from V and 2 bases from J, with 14 bases in between. Written as DNA, the CDR3 is TGTGCCAGTAGTATTCAAAATGAGGGGCCCTACGAGCAGTACTTC. Its protein is CASSIQNEGPYEQYF.

This CDR3 is CATSRGLAGAYNEQFF. CDR3 bases: TGTGCCACCAGCAGAGGTCTAGCGGGGGCTTACAATGAGCAGTTCTTC. The chain couples TRBV15 to TRBJ2-1; 10 positions match TRBD2. The CDR3 runs to 16 residues. J was trimmed by 4 bases and V by 1 base; bases with no gene match: 4. Germline lookup yields CDR1 LNHNV and CDR2 YYDKDF (reference sequence).

This clonotype was counted only a few times. V and J are TRBV30 and TRBJ2-1, with 8 bases that match TRBD1. The junction had 16 bases not matched to a gene; V was cut back by 5 bases and J by 4 bases. Per the germline V gene, CDR1 is GTSNPN and CDR2 is SVGIG (reference sequence). The CDR3 sequence is 17 residues long. DNA of the CDR3: TGTGCCTGGGCCCATCAGGGGGCCCTTACGAATTACAATGAGCAGTTCTTC. Translation: CAWAHQGALTNYNEQFF.

This clonotype was seen only a few times. This chain joins TRBV27 and TRBJ1-4, with D possibly matching TRBD1 (5 bases). Germline V gives CDR1 MNHEY, CDR2 SMNVEV (reference sequence). CDR3 length equals 14 residues. V was clipped by 8 bases and J by 4 bases, with 14 bases between them. The CDR3 is CASAWGRNNEKLFF. DNA of the CDR3: TGTGCCAGCGCGTGGGGCAGAAATAATGAAAAACTGTTTTTT. Together with reference TRBV27 and TRBJ1-4, the CDR3 gives the full variable domain: EAQVTQNPRYLITVTGKKLTVTCSQNMNHEYMSWYRQDPGLGLRQIYYSMNVEVTDKGDVPEGYKVSRKEKRNFPLILESPSPNQTSLYFCASAWGRNNEKLFFGSGTQLSVL.

This clonotype was counted between two and nine times. The chain couples TRBV5-4 to TRBJ2-5; weak D call: TRBD1 (6 bases). V was pared by 5 bases and J by 8 bases, with 13 bases between. The CDR3 has 12 amino acids. Germline CDR1 is SGHNT and CDR2 is YYREEE (reference sequence). The CDR3 bases are TGTGCCAGCAGTTTCTCAGGGGTAACCCAGTACTTC. Its translation: CASSFSGVTQYF.

This clonotype was detected a few times. The chain recombines TRBV20-1 with TRBJ2-6; TRBD1 is a possible D gene (5 bases). Trimming shortened V by 4 bases and J by 1 base, and 8 bases separated the two germline ends. The CDR3 runs to 14 residues. The V gene's germline CDR1 is DFQATT and CDR2 SNEGSKA (reference sequence). The DNA for the CDR3 is TGCAGTGCTATGGCAGGGTCTGGGGCCAACGTCCTGACTTTC. Translation gives CSAMAGSGANVLTF.

This clonotype was counted a few times. V usage is TRBV6-5 and J usage is TRBJ2-7, with a possible D match to TRBD2 (5 bases). Trimming removed 0 bases from V and 2 bases from J, with 14 bases in between. The CDR3 is 16 residues long. The germline gives CDR1 MNHEY, CDR2 SVGAGI. CDR3 protein: CASSYSADFVAYEQYF. The CDR3, as DNA: TGTGCCAGCAGTTACTCTGCGGACTTCGTGGCCTACGAGCAGTACTTC.

V is TRBV5-1 and J is TRBJ2-7; no reliable D call. From germline, CDR1 is SGHRS and CDR2 YFSETQ. The CDR3 is 14 amino acids. V gave up 3 bases and J gave up 0 bases, with 10 bases separating them. In DNA form, the CDR3 reads TGCGCCAGCAGCTCAAAGGACCGCTCCTACGAGCAGTACTTC. Amino acid sequence: CASSSKDRSYEQYF.

The rearrangement links TRBV29-1 to TRBJ2-3; D gene unclear. Germline lookup yields CDR1 SQVTM and CDR2 ANQGSEA. The length of the CDR3 is 13 residues. V was cut by 6 bases and J by 3 bases, with 13 bases left in between. CDR3 amino acids: CSVGEISTDTQYF. The DNA of the CDR3 is TGCAGCGTGGGTGAGATAAGTACAGATACGCAGTATTTT.

The chain carries TRBV20-1 and TRBJ2-5, with 7 bases lining up with TRBD1. Germline V lookup: CDR1 DFQATT, CDR2 SNEGSKA (reference sequence). The J segment lost 5 bases and the V segment lost 4 bases, leaving 10 bases of the junction unmatched. This CDR3 region has 14 residues. CDR3 in DNA: TGCAGTGCTATTTCGGGACAGACCCGCGAGACCCAGTACTTC. It encodes CSAISGQTRETQYF.

There are a few counts of this clonotype. The chain carries TRBV29-1 and TRBJ2-2, with TRBD1 identical over 8 bases. The CDR3 runs 17 residues. Germline V gene sequence: CDR1 SQVTM, CDR2 ANQGSEA. Losses at the gene ends were 5 bases for V and 0 bases for J; bases not matched to a gene: 11. As DNA, the CDR3 is TGCAGCGTTACCATTGACAGGGGACTTACGAACACCGGGGAGCTGTTTTTT. Translation gives CSVTIDRGLTNTGELFF.

This clonotype was seen ten or more times. This rearrangement joins TRBV3-1 to TRBJ2-1, with D tentatively TRBD2 (5 bases). V lost 2 bases to trimming and J lost 9 bases, with 5 bases between them. CDR3 length equals 11 residues. Germline V gives CDR1 LGHDT, CDR2 YNNKEL (reference sequence). The CDR3 coding sequence is TGTGCCAGCAGCCAACTAGCTGAGCAGTTCTTC. It is translated as CASSQLAEQFF.

The chain has TRBV27 and TRBJ2-1; the D gene could be TRBD1 or TRBD2 (5 bases each). V lost 5 bases, J lost 7 bases, and 18 bases lay in between. Germline V lookup: CDR1 MNHEY, CDR2 SMNVEV (reference sequence). This CDR3 comprises 15 residues. The CDR3 DNA reads as TGTGCCAGCAGTCAGCGACAGTCCCCGGGGAATGAGCAGTTCTTC. Protein: CASSQRQSPGNEQFF.

In this sample, this clonotype turned up many times. The gene calls are TRBV2 and TRBJ2-3, with D uncertain. The germline V and J ends were trimmed by 3 bases and 0 bases, with 7 bases remaining between them. This CDR3 region has 14 residues. The germline V gene encodes CDR1 SNHLY and CDR2 FYNNEI. In nucleotides, the CDR3 is TGTGCCAGCAGTGACTATGCTAGCACAGATACGCAGTATTTT. It encodes CASSDYASTDTQYF.

A note on this clonotype: A much larger clone differs by one base, so this may be a read error. The chain has TRBV27 and TRBJ2-1, with 7 bases lining up with TRBD2. Trimming removed 7 bases from V and 10 bases from J; junction bases left unmatched: 16. CDR3 size: 15 residues. Germline V gives CDR1 MNHEY, CDR2 SMNVEV (reference sequence). CDR3 in amino acids: CASTPYGGRSSEQFF. CDR3 in DNA: TGTGCCAGCACCCCATACGGCGGGAGAAGTAGCGAGCAGTTCTTC.

This clonotype was seen repeatedly, ten times or more. The genes are TRBV2 and TRBJ2-5; 8 bases map to TRBD1. This CDR3 has 13 amino acids. The germline CDR1 and CDR2 sequences are SNHLY and FYNNEI. After removal of 6 bases from V and 5 bases from J, the junction contained 5 bases not matched to a gene. Here the CDR3 DNA reads TGTGCCAGCAGGCGACAGGGGACGGAGACCCAGTACTTC. Encoded protein: CASRRQGTETQYF.

This clonotype was seen a handful of times. This chain uses TRBV4-1 with TRBJ1-5; unclear D gene. V was shortened by 1 base and J by 3 bases, with 16 bases between the two germline ends. Germline CDR1 is MGHRA and CDR2 is YSYEKL. The CDR3 extends over 17 amino acids. In DNA, the CDR3 is TGCGCCAGCAGCCAAGTTCCCACTACATTCGTCAATCAGCCCCAGCATTTT. Protein: CASSQVPTTFVNQPQHF.

This clonotype was detected ten times or more. The J gene is TRBJ2-2, the V gene TRBV28; D might be TRBD1 (6 bases). CDR1 MDHEN and CDR2 SYDVKM come from the germline V gene. Trimming took off 3 bases at V and 6 bases at J, with 26 bases between the two ends. The length of the CDR3 is 19 residues. CDR3 in amino acids: CASSFGHFRYRAAAGELFF. DNA for the CDR3: TGTGCCAGCAGTTTCGGGCATTTCCGATACAGGGCTGCCGCCGGGGAGCTGTTTTTT.

This clonotype was counted many times. V and J are TRBV24-1 and TRBJ2-1, with TRBD1 matching over 9 bases. The CDR3 has 16 residues. Germline trimming cut 7 bases from V and 1 base from J; bases unmatched to any gene: 7. The V gene's germline CDR1 is KGHDR and CDR2 SFDVKD. The chain's CDR3 is CATRPTGGRSYNEQFF. The CDR3 DNA reads as TGTGCCACCAGGCCAACAGGGGGCAGGTCCTACAATGAGCAGTTCTTC.

The genes are TRBV2 and TRBJ2-2; D unresolved. Trimming stripped 6 bases from V and 7 bases from J, with 12 bases between. Germline CDR1 reads SNHLY; CDR2 reads FYNNEI. This CDR3 comprises 13 residues. This chain's CDR3 is CASSSLRSGELFF. The CDR3 DNA reads as TGTGCCAGCAGCTCCCTACGGAGCGGGGAGCTGTTTTTT.

In its sample, this clonotype was seen many times. The chain carries TRBV11-2 and TRBJ2-4; D is unresolved. Looked up from germline, CDR1 is SGHAT and CDR2 is FQNNGV. The CDR3 is 13 residues long. Trimming left V 1 base short and J 9 bases short, with 10 bases between. Written as DNA, the CDR3 is TGTGCCAGCAGCTTAGTTGCGGTCGGCATTCAGTACTTC. Translating it yields CASSLVAVGIQYF.

This clonotype occurred many times. The chain employs TRBV12-3 or TRBV12-4 and TRBJ2-3; no reliable D call. Trimming pared 6 bases from V and 2 bases from J, leaving 21 bases between. The length of the CDR3 is 17 residues. The CDR3 here is CASSSAHTSIDTDTQYF. For the CDR3, the DNA is TGTGCCAGCAGCTCCGCCCACACCTCCATCGACACAGATACGCAGTATTTT.

This chain connects TRBV7-9 to TRBJ1-6, with TRBD1 as a possible D gene (5 bases). The CDR3 runs 17 residues. V lost 6 bases and J lost 10, with 25 bases in between. CDR1 and CDR2 from the germline V gene are SEHNR and FQNEAQ (reference sequence). As DNA, the CDR3 is TGTGCCAGCAGGAGGGCGGGGACCTCGGGGCAATTGTCACCCCTCCACTTT. This sequence encodes CASRRAGTSGQLSPLHF.